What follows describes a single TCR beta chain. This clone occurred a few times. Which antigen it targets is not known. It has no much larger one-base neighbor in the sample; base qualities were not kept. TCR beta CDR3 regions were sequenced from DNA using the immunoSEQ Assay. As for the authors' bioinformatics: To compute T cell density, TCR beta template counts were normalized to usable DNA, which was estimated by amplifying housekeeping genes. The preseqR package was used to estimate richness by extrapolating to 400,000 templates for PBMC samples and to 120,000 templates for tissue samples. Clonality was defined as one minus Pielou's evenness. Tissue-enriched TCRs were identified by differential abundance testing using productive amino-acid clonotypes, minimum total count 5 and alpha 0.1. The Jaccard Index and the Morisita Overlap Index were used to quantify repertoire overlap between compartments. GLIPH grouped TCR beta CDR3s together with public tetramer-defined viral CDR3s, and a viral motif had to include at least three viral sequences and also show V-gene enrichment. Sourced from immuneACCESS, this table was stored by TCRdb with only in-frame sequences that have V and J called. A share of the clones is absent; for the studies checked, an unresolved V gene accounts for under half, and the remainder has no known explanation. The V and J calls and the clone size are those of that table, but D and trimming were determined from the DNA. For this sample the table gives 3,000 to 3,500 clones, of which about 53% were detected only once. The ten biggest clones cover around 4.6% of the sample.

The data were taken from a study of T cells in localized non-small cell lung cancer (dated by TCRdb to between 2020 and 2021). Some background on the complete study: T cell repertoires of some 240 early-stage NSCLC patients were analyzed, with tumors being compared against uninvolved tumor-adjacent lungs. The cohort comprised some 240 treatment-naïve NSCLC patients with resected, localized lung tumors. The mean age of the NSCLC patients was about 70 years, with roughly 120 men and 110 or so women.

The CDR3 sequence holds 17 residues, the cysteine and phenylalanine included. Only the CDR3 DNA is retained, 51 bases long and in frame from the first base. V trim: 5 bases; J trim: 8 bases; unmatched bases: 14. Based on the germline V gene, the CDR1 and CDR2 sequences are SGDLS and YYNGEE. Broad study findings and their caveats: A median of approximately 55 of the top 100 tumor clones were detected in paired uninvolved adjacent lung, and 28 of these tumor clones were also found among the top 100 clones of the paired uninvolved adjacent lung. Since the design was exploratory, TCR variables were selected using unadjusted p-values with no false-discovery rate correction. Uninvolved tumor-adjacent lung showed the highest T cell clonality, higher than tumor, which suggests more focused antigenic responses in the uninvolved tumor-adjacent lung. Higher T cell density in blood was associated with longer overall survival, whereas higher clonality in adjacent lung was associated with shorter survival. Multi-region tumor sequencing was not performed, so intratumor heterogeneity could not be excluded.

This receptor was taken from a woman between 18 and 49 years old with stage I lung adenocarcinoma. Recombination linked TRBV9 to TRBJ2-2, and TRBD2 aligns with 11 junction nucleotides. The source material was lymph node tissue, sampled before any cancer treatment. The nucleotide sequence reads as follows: TGTGCCAGCAGTTCGATTACTAGCGGGAGAGGTTCAGGGGAGCTGTTTTTT. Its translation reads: CASSSITSGRGSGELFF. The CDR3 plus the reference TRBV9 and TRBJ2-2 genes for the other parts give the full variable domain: DSGVTQTPKHLITATGQRVTLRCSPRSGDLSVYWYQQSLDQGLQFLIQYYNGEERAKGNILERFSAQQFPDLHSELNLSSLELGDSALYFCASSSITSGRGSGELFFGEGSRLTVL.